This T cell receptor beta chain was identified during a study of post-analysis software for immune sequencing data. Study overall: There were relapsing-remitting, secondary progressive and progressive-relapsing multiple sclerosis among the disease courses included. Overall study findings and caveats: Relative to controls, patients had a few TRBV segments at higher frequency, with TRBV5-6, TRBV5-1 and TRBV20-1 among these. Same-batch preparations were strongly co-clustered by F measure.

As to this clonotype: The antigen remains undetermined.

The J segment lost 2 bases and the V segment lost 3 bases, leaving 3 bases of the junction unmatched. This CDR3 is built from 14 residues. The germline V gene encodes CDR1 SGHRS and CDR2 YFSETQ. Presence of unique molecular identifiers characterized the TCR beta cDNA libraries. TCRdb reanalysed the PCR reads using MiXCR and keeps one entry per CDR3 protein. The table has hundreds of thousands of distinct CDR3 sequences, roughly 47% seen once. The V gene is TRBV5-1, the J gene TRBJ2-3, with 7 bases matching TRBD2. The sequence derives from a girl between 10 and 17 years old with multiple sclerosis. Material: blood. The CDR3 bases are TGCGCCAGCAGCTGGGGAGGGGACACAGATACGCAGTATTTT. This gives the protein CASSWGGDTDTQYF.